This T cell receptor (beta chain) derives from a study of human T cells and chemical hapten exposure. One entry per CDR3 protein results from TCRdb running MiXCR on the RACE reads. The sample records 130,000 or so distinct CDR3 sequences, approximately 9% being singletons. CDR3 length: 10 residues. Germline V gene sequence: CDR1 DFQATT, CDR2 SNEGSKA (reference sequence). As regards this clonotype: A much larger clonotype is one base distant, so this may be a read error.

The time point here: healthy volunteer bleed at 2 weeks. Unfractionated whole blood yielded the extracted total RNA. This sequence was found in a male donor in good health. Some clones in this sample may be carry-over from other donors' samples. Material for sequencing was whole blood. This chain joins TRBV20-1 and TRBJ1-2; no clear D gene. In nucleotides, the CDR3 is TGCAGTGCCCATCCCAATGGCTACAACTTC. It translates to CSAHPNGYNF.